A single sample gave rise to the 31 T cell receptor beta chains below, sequenced in a study of shared clonotypes between healthy human individuals. Naivety among CD8 cells was defined by CD45RO negativity and positive CCR7 selection, thereby excluding terminally differentiated effector memory CD45RA+ cells. Assay: immunoSEQ multiplex PCR; the TCRdb copy retains only in-frame clones and omits some. The profile covers about 2 million clones, with about 95% appearing a single time and more than 0.9% taken by the ten largest. Sequencing input: naive CD8+ T cells sorted from blood. The origin of the receptors is a man aged 18-30 years in good health.

The J gene is TRBJ1-2, the V gene TRBV29-1; D is perhaps TRBD1 (5 bases). The CDR3 consists of 12 residues. V was clipped by 4 bases and J by 9 bases, with 15 bases between them. CDR1 is SQVTM and CDR2 is ANQGSEA in the germline V gene. CDR3 protein: CSVGGAEGSYTF. In nucleotides, the CDR3 is TGCAGCGTTGGAGGGGCGGAGGGAAGCTACACCTTC.

The chain carries TRBV7-9 and TRBJ2-3; 7 bases map to TRBD2. Germline lookup yields CDR1 SEHNR and CDR2 FQNEAQ (reference sequence). This CDR3 has 17 residues. V gave up 2 bases and J gave up 2 bases; unmatched junction bases: 10. CDR3 sequence reads: CASSLNGGMGITDTQYF. Written as DNA, the CDR3 is TGTGCCAGCAGCTTAAACGGGGGGATGGGAATCACAGATACGCAGTATTTT. The variable domain in full, with the rest retrieved from reference TRBV7-9 and TRBJ2-3, is DTGVSQNPRHKITKRGQNVTFRCDPISEHNRLYWYRQTLGQGPEFLTYFQNEAQLEKSRLLSDRFSAERPKGSFSTLEIQRTEQGDSAMYLCASSLNGGMGITDTQYFGPGTRLTVL.

The chain recombines TRBV19 with TRBJ2-1; TRBD2 matches 12 bases. Looked up from germline, CDR1 is LNHDA and CDR2 is SQIVND (reference sequence). The CDR3 length is 17 residues. V dropped 6 bases and J dropped 7; count of bases not matched to a gene: 13. The chain's CDR3 is CASSAGGLAGGINEQFF. The CDR3 nucleotides read TGTGCCAGTAGCGCCGGAGGGCTAGCGGGGGGGATTAATGAGCAGTTCTTC.

V gene TRBV7-8 combines with J gene TRBJ2-7; possibly TRBD1 or TRBD2 for D (7 bases each). The CDR3 has 15 amino acids. Between the trimmed V and J ends, which lost 5 bases and 5 bases, there was a span of 19 bases. Germline V gives CDR1 SGHVS, CDR2 FQNEAQ. CDR3 in amino acids: CASSPRGGGFNEQYF. The CDR3 DNA is TGTGCCAGCAGCCCCCGGGGAGGGGGCTTCAACGAGCAGTACTTC.

This sequence joins TRBV11-2 and TRBJ1-2; D not resolved. Germline V gene sequence: CDR1 SGHAT, CDR2 FQNNGV. Trimming left V 1 base short and J 4 bases short, with 16 bases between. This CDR3 is 16 amino acids long. The CDR3 bases are TGTGCCAGCAGCTTAGTCTCTCGGGCCAAGGGCTATGGCTACACCTTC. Translation: CASSLVSRAKGYGYTF.

Turning to this clone: This specimen includes other DNA sequences encoding the same CDR3. This chain links TRBV9 with TRBJ2-3; possibly TRBD1 or TRBD2 for D (5 bases each). V lost 0 bases to trimming and J lost 2 bases, with 7 bases between them. The CDR3 runs 14 residues. Germline V CDR1 and CDR2: SGDLS, YYNGEE. Here the CDR3 DNA reads TGTGCCAGCAGCGTAGGGGGGTACACAGATACGCAGTATTTT. As protein: CASSVGGYTDTQYF. The full variable domain, completed using reference TRBV9 and TRBJ2-3, is DSGVTQTPKHLITATGQRVTLRCSPRSGDLSVYWYQQSLDQGLQFLIQYYNGEERAKGNILERFSAQQFPDLHSELNLSSLELGDSALYFCASSVGGYTDTQYFGPGTRLTVL.

As regards this clone: The identical CDR3 is also encoded by other nucleotide sequences in the sample. This chain links TRBV7-8 with TRBJ2-1; 15 bases agree with TRBD2. This CDR3 spans 17 amino acids. V shed 3 bases, J shed 2 bases, and the junction held 2 bases outside the gene matches. CDR1 is SGHVS and CDR2 is FQNEAQ in the germline V gene. CDR3 nucleotide sequence: TGTGCCAGCAGCTTGGGACTAGCGGGGGGCACCTACAATGAGCAGTTCTTC. This translates into CASSLGLAGGTYNEQFF.

The chain has TRBV5-6 and TRBJ1-4, with TRBD1 as a possible D gene (5 bases). The V end was cut by 4 bases, the J end by 8 bases, with 18 bases between. Per the germline V gene, CDR1 is SGHDT and CDR2 is YYEEEE. The CDR3 is made up of 15 amino acids. In DNA, the CDR3 is TGTGCCAGCAGCCAGCAGGCGGCAGGGTGGGAAAAACTGTTTTTT. This gives the protein CASSQQAAGWEKLFF.

The V call is TRBV6-6, the J call TRBJ2-2; D is unclear. The V end was cut by 8 bases, the J end by 0 bases, with 7 bases between. The germline V gene has CDR1 MNHNY and CDR2 SVGAGI (reference sequence). The CDR3 covers 13 residues. CDR3 coding DNA: TGTGCCAGCGGGTTAACGAACACCGGGGAGCTGTTTTTT. Protein: CASGLTNTGELFF.

This clone appeared a few times. The gene calls are TRBV7-3 and TRBJ1-6; a possible D gene is TRBD1 (5 bases). This CDR3 is built from 13 residues. Trimming took off 5 bases at V and 6 bases at J, with 8 bases between the two ends. From germline, CDR1 is SGHTA and CDR2 FQGTGA. For the CDR3, the DNA is TGTGCCAGCAGCCTGGGGCTTAATTCACCCCTCCACTTT. Translating gives CASSLGLNSPLHF. Full variable domain (rest looked up from reference TRBV7-3 and TRBJ1-6): GAGVSQTPSNKVTEKGKYVELRCDPISGHTALYWYRQSLGQGPEFLIYFQGTGAADDSGLPNDRFFAVRPEGSVSTLKIQRTERGDSAVYLCASSLGLNSPLHFGNGTRLTVT.

This chain links TRBV6-5 with TRBJ2-2; D remains unclear. This CDR3 comprises 14 residues. The V gene lost 6 bases and the J gene lost 0 bases, with 8 bases spanning the gap. The V gene's germline CDR1 is MNHEY and CDR2 SVGAGI. This CDR3 reads CASRKSTNTGELFF. The CDR3 nucleotides are TGTGCCAGCAGAAAAAGCACGAACACCGGGGAGCTGTTTTTT.

The V gene is TRBV13, the J gene TRBJ2-3; the D gene is possibly TRBD2 (6 bases). Deletions cut 5 bases from V and 3 bases from J, with 18 bases between. The CDR3 has 16 amino acids. Germline loops: CDR1 PRHDT, CDR2 FYEKMQ (reference sequence). For the CDR3, the DNA is TGTGCCAGCAGCCCCGTTTCCGGGGGTGGGACAGATACGCAGTATTTT. It specifies CASSPVSGGGTDTQYF.

This clone was seen at least ten times. J is TRBJ1-1 and V is TRBV27; tentative D call: TRBD1 (6 bases). This CDR3 spans 14 amino acids. Germline V lookup: CDR1 MNHEY, CDR2 SMNVEV (reference sequence). V dropped 6 bases and J dropped 1 base, with 12 bases sitting between them. This CDR3 reads CASRAWGANTEAFF. For the CDR3, the DNA is TGTGCCAGCAGGGCATGGGGGGCGAACACTGAAGCTTTCTTT.

The chain couples TRBV6-5 to TRBJ1-1, with 12 bases matching TRBD1. The CDR3 is 15 amino acids. Unmatched junction bases numbered 6, after V lost 7 bases and J lost 3 bases. From germline, CDR1 is MNHEY and CDR2 SVGAGI. Written as DNA, the CDR3 is TGTGCCAGCACCTCGGGACAGGGGGCGGACACTGAAGCTTTCTTT. This sequence encodes CASTSGQGADTEAFF.

The chain couples TRBV7-9 to TRBJ1-2; TRBD1 agrees at 9 bases. The CDR3 is 17 residues long. The junction had 14 bases not matched to a gene; V was cut back by 3 bases and J by 6 bases. Germline V lookup: CDR1 SEHNR, CDR2 FQNEAQ (reference sequence). CDR3 sequence: CASSFITPTTGGDGYTF. For the CDR3, the DNA is TGTGCCAGCAGCTTCATCACCCCAACGACAGGGGGTGATGGCTACACCTTC. The whole variable domain, filled in from reference TRBV7-9 and TRBJ1-2, reads DTGVSQNPRHKITKRGQNVTFRCDPISEHNRLYWYRQTLGQGPEFLTYFQNEAQLEKSRLLSDRFSAERPKGSFSTLEIQRTEQGDSAMYLCASSFITPTTGGDGYTFGSGTRLTVV.

Comment on this clone: Different DNA sequences within this sample yield the same CDR3. The CDR3 DNA sequence: TGTGCCAGCAGTGAAACCGAGAACACCGGGGAGCTGTTTTTT. This gives the protein CASSETENTGELFF. The chain uses TRBV2 and TRBJ2-2; unclear D gene. Germline values: CDR1 SNHLY, CDR2 FYNNEI. Trimming left V 2 bases short and J 1 base short, with 5 bases between. The CDR3 covers 14 residues.

The CDR3 DNA is TGCAGCCACAGGGACGAGCAGTACTTC. Amino acid sequence: CSHRDEQYF. The chain carries TRBV29-1 and TRBJ2-7; a possible D gene is TRBD1 (6 bases). The CDR3 spans 9 residues. V lost 8 bases to trimming and J lost 5 bases, with 7 bases between them. CDR1 and CDR2 from the germline V gene are SQVTM and ANQGSEA.

This chain links TRBV4-1 with TRBJ1-2; D not resolved. Germline V gives CDR1 MGHRA, CDR2 YSYEKL. The CDR3 runs 13 residues. Trimming took off 2 bases at V and 5 bases at J, with 9 bases between the two ends. The CDR3 sequence is CASSQTIQYGYTF. The CDR3 DNA reads TGCGCCAGCAGCCAAACAATCCAATATGGCTACACCTTC.

The table lists this clone with a count of one. Additional DNA sequences in this sample encode the identical CDR3. V and J are TRBV6-5 and TRBJ2-5; 8 bases align to TRBD2. The CDR3 loop spans 15 amino acids. Trimming at V came to 2 bases and at J to 3 bases, leaving 5 bases not matched to a gene. Germline V gene sequence: CDR1 MNHEY, CDR2 SVGAGI. DNA for the CDR3: TGTGCCAGCAGTTACGGACTAGCAGAGAAAGAGACCCAGTACTTC. Amino acid sequence: CASSYGLAEKETQYF.

The genes are TRBV6-5 and TRBJ2-7; D is perhaps TRBD2 (6 bases). The CDR3 spans 14 residues. Trimming left V 2 bases short and J 2 bases short, with 10 bases between. The V gene's germline CDR1 is MNHEY and CDR2 SVGAGI. CDR3 residues: CASSYGDFAYEQYF. The DNA of the CDR3 is TGTGCCAGCAGTTACGGGGACTTCGCCTACGAGCAGTACTTC.

This rearrangement joins TRBV7-9 to TRBJ1-2; TRBD1 might be the D (6 bases). Germline values: CDR1 SEHNR, CDR2 FQNEAQ (reference sequence). The CDR3 totals 13 residues. Trimming pared 3 bases from V and 8 bases from J, leaving 13 bases between. Here the CDR3 reads CASSFPGAGGYTF. The CDR3 region has the DNA TGTGCCAGCAGCTTCCCGGGGGCAGGCGGCTACACCTTC.

This chain links TRBV7-9 with TRBJ2-5; TRBD2 matches 8 bases. The CDR3 runs 15 residues. Germline V lookup: CDR1 SEHNR, CDR2 FQNEAQ (reference sequence). The V gene end was trimmed by 5 bases and the J gene end by 2 bases; junction bases not matched to a gene: 7. CDR3 region: CASSPQIAGQETQYF. Written as DNA, the CDR3 is TGTGCCAGCAGCCCTCAAATAGCGGGGCAAGAGACCCAGTACTTC.

V is TRBV11-2 and J is TRBJ1-1, with D unresolved. CDR1 and CDR2 (germline): SGHAT, FQNNGV. V was pared by 1 base and J by 0 bases, with 12 bases between. The CDR3 totals 16 residues. In nucleotides, the CDR3 is TGTGCCAGCAGCTTAGCTCGAGGAAGCGTGAACACTGAAGCTTTCTTT. Translated: CASSLARGSVNTEAFF. The full variable domain, rest sourced from reference TRBV11-2 and TRBJ1-1, is EAGVAQSPRYKIIEKRQSVAFWCNPISGHATLYWYQQILGQGPKLLIQFQNNGVVDDSQLPKDRFSAERLKGVDSTLKIQPAKLEDSAVYLCASSLARGSVNTEAFFGQGTRLTVV.

This clone was observed a few times. V usage is TRBV6-1 and J usage is TRBJ1-5; 9 nucleotides align to TRBD1. Trimming removed 4 bases from V and 2 bases from J; junction bases left unmatched: 6. Germline V gene lookup returns CDR1 MNHNS and CDR2 SASEGT. The CDR3 is made up of 16 amino acids. CDR3 protein: CASSATTGGGNQPQHF. The CDR3 nucleotides are TGTGCCAGCAGTGCCACGACAGGGGGAGGCAATCAGCCCCAGCATTTT.

The V gene is TRBV6-5, the J gene TRBJ2-7, with 8 bases identical to TRBD2. Germline V gene sequence: CDR1 MNHEY, CDR2 SVGAGI. V was pared by 6 bases and J by 3 bases, with 4 bases of the junction left unmatched. The CDR3 sequence is 13 residues long. CDR3 loop: CASSHRGGYEQYF. The CDR3 nucleotides are TGTGCCAGCAGCCACCGGGGGGGCTACGAGCAGTACTTC.

The genes are TRBV4-1 and TRBJ2-7, with 9 nucleotides matching TRBD1. Germline V gene sequence: CDR1 MGHRA, CDR2 YSYEKL. After removal of 4 bases from V and 5 bases from J, the junction contained 9 bases not matched to a gene. The CDR3 is 15 residues long. CDR3 nucleotides: TGCGCCAGCAGCCCTCCGGACAGGGGTTACGACGAGCAGTACTTC. Amino acid sequence: CASSPPDRGYDEQYF.

This chain links TRBV7-8 with TRBJ2-7, with D perhaps TRBD1 (5 bases). Per germline, CDR1 SGHVS and CDR2 FQNEAQ. V was shortened by 5 bases and J by 0 bases, with 11 bases between the two germline ends. This CDR3 region has 14 residues. The CDR3 nucleotides are TGTGCCAGCAGCCCACTCGACAGCTCCTACGAGCAGTACTTC. It translates to CASSPLDSSYEQYF.

Turning to this clone: Distinct nucleotide sequences in the sample also encode this CDR3. The chain joins TRBV7-9 to TRBJ2-2, with D uncertain. Trimming left V 3 bases short and J 1 base short, with 3 bases between. The CDR3 sequence is 13 residues long. Germline V lookup: CDR1 SEHNR, CDR2 FQNEAQ (reference sequence). This CDR3 is CASSFLNTGELFF. CDR3 DNA sequence: TGTGCCAGCAGCTTCTTGAACACCGGGGAGCTGTTTTTT.

V is TRBV29-1 and J is TRBJ2-2; possibly TRBD1 for D (5 bases). Germline lookup yields CDR1 SQVTM and CDR2 ANQGSEA. V lost 0 bases, J lost 6 bases, and 11 bases lay in between. This CDR3 has 14 amino acids. The CDR3, as DNA: TGCAGCGTTGAAGACAGGCAGGGTGCCGGGGAGCTGTTTTTT. Translating it yields CSVEDRQGAGELFF.

A remark on this clone: Other DNA variants within this sample encode the same CDR3. The chain recombines TRBV29-1 with TRBJ2-7, with a possible D match to TRBD2 (6 bases). Germline CDR1 SQVTM, CDR2 ANQGSEA. This CDR3 spans 13 amino acids. V lost 4 bases to trimming and J lost 0 bases, with 10 bases between them. The CDR3 DNA reads TGCAGCGTTGCGGGCGGGGACTCCTACGAGCAGTACTTC. Amino acids: CSVAGGDSYEQYF.

Comment on this clone: Different DNA sequences within this sample yield the same CDR3. The chain combines TRBV4-1 with TRBJ2-7; 12 nucleotides align to TRBD2. The CDR3 consists of 15 residues. From germline, CDR1 is MGHRA and CDR2 YSYEKL. The junction had 0 bases not matched to a gene; V was cut back by 0 bases and J by 3 bases. The DNA for the CDR3 is TGCGCCAGCAGCCAAGAACTAGCGGGAGGCTACGAGCAGTACTTC. It is translated as CASSQELAGGYEQYF.